The next 15 T cell receptor beta chains were all read from a single sample in a study of tumor-infiltrating lymphocytes in primary liver carcinoma. The study co-extracted DNA and RNA from roughly 20-30 mg of unsorted bulk tissue. The investigators made TCR beta cDNA from 400 to 500 ng total RNA, using a constant-region primer. ARM-PCR, slightly modified, supplied the TCR beta libraries through three nested multiplex PCR rounds. Two initial PCR rounds of about 11 cycles each paired TRBV1-TRBV30 forward primers with a C-beta reverse primer. TCRdb reprocessed the multiplex PCR reads via MiXCR and lists one record per CDR3 protein. Of about 99,000 distinct CDR3 sequences detected, over 55% appear once; the ten largest clones hold over 9%. The sample comprised liver tumor tissue from sampling region 5. Described subset: tumor region T5, tumor centre. These receptors were obtained from a woman aged 55-69 years with primary liver carcinoma and hepatitis B virus infection.

As regards this clonotype: A junction end diverges from the germline sequence, so it may reflect a read error. The V gene is TRBV4-1, the J gene TRBJ2-7; 7 bases match TRBD1. The V gene's germline CDR1 is MGHRA and CDR2 YSYEKL. The CDR3 has 15 residues. The CDR3 coding sequence is TGCGCCAGCAGCCAAGGGGGACAGCAGCGCTACAAGCAGTACTTC. Protein: CASSQGGQQRYKQYF.

In the case of this clonotype: At one of its ends the junction is not consistent with the germline gene, which may arise from a read error. The V gene is TRBV4-2, the J gene TRBJ2-3, with D possibly matching TRBD1 (6 bases). The CDR3 loop spans 14 amino acids. The germline gives CDR1 LGHNA, CDR2 YNFKEQ. CDR3 region: CASNQDGQQDTQCF. For the CDR3, the DNA is TGTGCCAGCAACCAAGATGGACAGCAAGATACGCAGTGTTTT.

For this clonotype: A single base separates this from a much larger clone, so it may be a read error. This rearrangement joins TRBV5-1 to TRBJ1-2, with D hard to call. The V and J ends lost 5 bases and 6 bases respectively, with 20 bases between them. The CDR3 spans 15 residues. The V gene's germline CDR1 is SGHRS and CDR2 YFSETQ. The CDR3 reads CASSGGNTEDHGYTF. The CDR3 DNA is TGCGCCAGCAGTGGCGGAAATACTGAGGACCATGGCTACACCTTC.

On this clonotype: As the CDR3 is not closed by the conserved phenylalanine or tryptophan, this likely results from a read error. CDR3 nucleotide sequence: TGTGCCGGCAGCATGAGGGGAGACAGGGGCATTTCCCTCTCTGGGGCCAACGTCCTGACTTTA. It translates to CAGSMRGDRGISLSGANVLTL. The chain combines TRBV11-2 with TRBJ2-6, with 8 bases lining up with TRBD1. This CDR3 is 21 amino acids long. Germline lookup yields CDR1 SGHAT and CDR2 FQNNGV.

With respect to this clonotype: At one end, the junction sequence differs from germline, possibly due to a read error. This sequence joins TRBV12-3 or TRBV12-4 and TRBJ2-7, with D hard to call. This CDR3 has 11 residues. CDR3: CTSSLTYEQYF. The CDR3 nucleotides are TGTACCAGCAGTCTAACCTACGAGCAGTATTTC.

The table lists this clonotype with many counts. This rearrangement joins TRBV5-4 to TRBJ2-3; D is uncertain. The CDR3 sequence is 15 residues long. Trimming removed 1 base from V and 0 bases from J, with 9 bases in between. Germline values: CDR1 SGHNT, CDR2 YYREEE (reference sequence). The CDR3 sequence is CASSLQAASTDTQYF. CDR3 DNA sequence: TGTGCCAGCAGCTTGCAGGCAGCCAGCACAGATACGCAGTATTTT.

Turning to this clonotype: One junction end disagrees with the germline gene, perhaps due to a read error. The chain recombines TRBV4-2 with TRBJ2-2, with D perhaps matching TRBD1 or TRBD2 (5 bases each). The CDR3 is 18 residues long. The germline V gene encodes CDR1 LGHNA and CDR2 YNFKEQ. The CDR3 protein is CASSQVPGRAPKTGEMFF. In DNA form, the CDR3 reads TGTGCCAGCAGCCAAGTCCCAGGCAGGGCGCCGAAGACCGGGGAGATGTTTTTT.

This chain connects TRBV28 to TRBJ2-3; D is unresolved. The V gene lost 7 bases and the J gene lost 4 bases, with 12 bases spanning the gap. This CDR3 comprises 13 residues. Germline lookup yields CDR1 MDHEN and CDR2 SYDVKM. The CDR3 DNA is TGTGCCAGCAACTCCTTCAGGTCAGATACGCAGTATTTT. It yields the protein CASNSFRSDTQYF.

Details on this clonotype: This may be a read error, as it is one base from a much larger clone. The chain links TRBV5-1 to TRBJ1-5; perhaps TRBD1 as D (6 bases). Per the germline V gene, CDR1 is SGHRS and CDR2 is YFSETQ. This CDR3 is built from 15 residues. Here the CDR3 DNA reads TGCGCCAGCAGCTTGTGGGGGGCGCGCAATCGGCCCCAGCATTTT. It translates to CASSLWGARNRPQHF.

With regard to this clonotype: An end of the junction differs from the germline gene, which may be a read error. V is TRBV11-2 and J is TRBJ2-3, with 11 bases matching TRBD2. Germline V gives CDR1 SGHAT, CDR2 FQNNGV. The CDR3 is made up of 15 amino acids. The CDR3 protein is CVSSPGLAGPVTQYF. CDR3 sequence (DNA): TGTGTCAGCAGTCCTGGACTAGCGGGCCCAGTTACGCAGTATTTT.

The CDR3 region is CVNNVSSGLAGGELFF. The CDR3 DNA follows: TGTGTCAACAACGTAAGCTCGGGACTAGCTGGCGGGGAGCTGTTTTTT. The V and J genes are TRBV11-2 and TRBJ2-2; 9 nucleotides match TRBD2. Germline V gene sequence: CDR1 SGHAT, CDR2 FQNNGV. The CDR3 runs 16 residues.

About this clonotype itself: At one of its ends the junction is not consistent with the germline gene, which may arise from a read error. The rearrangement uses TRBV11-2 and TRBJ1-2; no firm D call. CDR1 and CDR2 from the germline V gene are SGHAT and FQNNGV. This CDR3 is 17 amino acids long. The CDR3 spells CASSIDPIRALRYGYIF. The CDR3 nucleotides are TGTGCCAGCAGCATAGATCCGATTAGGGCGCTGCGCTATGGCTACATCTTC.

With respect to this clonotype: A much larger clone lies one base from this, so it may be a read error. The J gene is TRBJ2-1, the V gene TRBV28; D may correspond to TRBD1 or TRBD2 (6 bases each). The CDR3 totals 13 residues. Trimming cost V 5 bases and J 7 bases, with 12 bases left between them. Germline CDR1 MDHEN, CDR2 SYDVKM. The CDR3 nucleotides read TGTGCCAGCAGTAACAGGGAGGTGAATGAGCAGTTCTTC. Its translation: CASSNREVNEQFF.

There are a few counts of this clonotype. The chain uses TRBV7-6 and TRBJ1-2; D remains ambiguous. The germline gives CDR1 SGHVS, CDR2 FNYEAQ. The CDR3 length is 12 residues. Between the trimmed V and J ends, which lost 0 bases and 5 bases, there was a span of 4 bases. The CDR3 here is CASSLAGYGYTF. The CDR3 nucleotides are TGTGCCAGCAGCTTAGCCGGTTATGGCTACACCTTC. Based on the CDR3 plus reference TRBV7-6 and TRBJ1-2, the full variable domain is GAGVSQSPRYKVTKRGQDVALRCDPISGHVSLYWYRQALGQGPEFLTYFNYEAQQDKSGLPNDRFSAERPEGSISTLTIQRTEQRDSAMYRCASSLAGYGYTFGSGTRLTVV.

The chain links TRBV5-1 to TRBJ2-1; 7 nucleotides match TRBD1. The CDR3 spans 15 residues. J lost 2 bases, V lost 4 bases, and 6 bases had no gene match. CDR1 is SGHRS, CDR2 YFSETQ, per germline. This chain's CDR3 is CASSMEGGTYNEQFF. The CDR3 DNA reads TGCGCCAGCAGCATGGAAGGGGGCACCTACAATGAGCAGTTCTTC.